The rows below give T cell receptor beta chains drawn from one sample of a study of blood T cells in healthy people across ages. From the 5' RACE reads, TCRdb called clonotypes with MiXCR, one entry per CDR3 protein. Found here are hundreds of thousands of distinct CDR3 sequences, less than 35% of them singletons; the top ten hold roughly 17%. Sample: blood. The receptors come from a woman of 80 years or more in good health. CDR3s include the opening cysteine and the closing phenylalanine or tryptophan. The D gene is left open where the match is weak. Size is omitted from some rows. Given values are once, few, many or a class for expanded clones.

>TRBJ2-1|many|TRBD2|TRBV3-1
CASSHASGGAYNEQFF
TGTGCCAGCAGCCACGCTAGCGGGGGGGCCTACAATGAGCAGTTCTTC
>TRBJ2-3|many|TRBD2|TRBV7-2
CASSLFSGVGDTQYF
TGTGCCAGCAGCTTATTCAGCGGGGTTGGCGATACGCAGTATTTT
>TRBJ2-7|few|TRBD2|TRBV5-1
CASSYAGTSPYEQYF
TGCGCCAGCAGTTATGCCGGGACTAGCCCCTACGAGCAGTACTTC
>TRBJ2-5|-|-|TRBV20-1
CSADRGRGTYNEQYF
TGCAGTGCCGATAGGGGCAGGGGAACCTACAATGAGCAGTACTTC
>TRBJ2-1|many|TRBD2|TRBV19
CASRRERGEYNEQFF
TGTGCCAGTAGACGAGAGCGGGGCGAATACAATGAGCAGTTCTTC
>TRBJ1-1|many|-|TRBV6-2/TRBV6-3
CASSYGRDMNTEAFF
TGTGCCAGCAGTTACGGGAGGGACATGAACACTGAAGCTTTCTTT
>TRBJ2-3|-|TRBD1|TRBV20-1
CSARDTGADTQYF
TGCAGTGCTAGAGATACAGGGGCCGATACGCAGTATTTT
>TRBJ1-2|few|TRBD1|TRBV7-2
CASSPGTGEYGYTF
TGTGCCAGCAGCCCTGGGACAGGAGAATATGGCTACACCTTC
>TRBJ2-4|many|TRBD1|TRBV6-5
CASSKQGQNIQYF
TGTGCCAGCAGTAAACAGGGGCAAAACATTCAGTACTTC
>TRBJ2-7|-|TRBD1|TRBV6-5
CASSCDRGQYNEQYF
TGTGCCAGCAGCTGTGACAGGGGGCAGTACAATGAGCAGTACTTC
>TRBJ2-7|many|-|TRBV20-1
CSSHPGAGAIRSYEQYF
TGCAGTTCTCACCCCGGTGCGGGGGCAATTCGCTCCTACGAGCAGTACTTC
>TRBJ2-5|many|-|TRBV7-9
CASSLTGREKTQYF
TGTGCCAGCAGCTTAACAGGGAGAGAAAAGACCCAGTACTTC
>TRBJ2-1|many|TRBD2|TRBV7-2
CASSLGRGGYNEQFF
TGTGCCAGCAGCTTAGGGCGGGGGGGATACAATGAGCAGTTCTTC
>TRBJ2-3|-|TRBD2|TRBV20-1
CSARSLAGESTDTQYF
TGCAGTGCTAGATCACTAGCGGGGGAATCCACAGATACGCAGTATTTT
>TRBJ2-3|-|TRBD2|TRBV29-1
CSDTLAGAKDTQYF
TGCAGCGACACTCTAGCGGGGGCAAAAGATACGCAGTATTTT
>TRBJ1-4|-|-|TRBV5-8
CASSFSTKGDLNEKLFF
TGTGCCAGCAGCTTTAGTACGAAGGGGGACCTGAATGAAAAACTGTTTTTT
>TRBJ2-7|many|-|TRBV6-1
CASSEFPQLYEQYF
TGTGCCAGCAGTGAATTCCCGCAGCTCTACGAGCAGTACTTC
>TRBJ1-2|many|-|TRBV6-6
CASKEGGSYGYTF
TGTGCCAGCAAGGAAGGGGGGTCCTATGGCTACACCTTC
>TRBJ1-2|many|-|TRBV11-2
CASRTPWTEYGYTF
TGTGCCAGCAGAACACCCTGGACAGAATATGGCTACACCTTC
>TRBJ2-7|many|TRBD1|TRBV7-2
CASSFWDSSYEQYF
TGTGCCAGCAGCTTCTGGGACAGCTCCTACGAGCAGTACTTC
>TRBJ1-2|-|-|TRBV21-1
CASSKGDRDRVVHGYGYTF
TGTGCCAGCAGCAAAGGGGATCGGGACAGGGTCGTGCACGGCTATGGCTACACCTTC
>TRBJ2-3|-|-|TRBV6-2/TRBV6-3
CASSYTGKGPSGTDTQYF
TGTGCCAGCAGTTATACAGGAAAGGGCCCTTCTGGCACAGATACGCAGTATTTT
>TRBJ1-1|many|-|TRBV3-1
CASSQVGNTEAFF
TGTGCCAGCAGCCAAGTGGGTAACACTGAAGCTTTCTTT
>TRBJ2-6|-|TRBD1|TRBV30
CAWSKWTGGAGANVLTF
TGTGCCTGGAGTAAATGGACAGGGGGCGCTGGGGCCAACGTCCTGACTTTC
>TRBJ2-5|many|-|TRBV2
CASSAQGAEETQYF
TGTGCCAGCAGTGCACAAGGGGCGGAGGAGACCCAGTACTTC
>TRBJ2-3|many|-|TRBV27
CASRQGLNTDTQYF
TGTGCCAGCAGACAGGGATTAAACACAGATACGCAGTATTTT
>TRBJ1-2|-|-|TRBV7-2
CASSRRPRTGPHENGYTF
TGTGCCAGCAGCCGGCGTCCGAGAACAGGCCCTCACGAGAATGGCTACACCTTC
>TRBJ2-3|many|-|TRBV5-6
CASSLSSLVGTDTQYF
TGTGCCAGCAGCTTAAGCAGCTTGGTTGGCACAGATACGCAGTATTTT
>TRBJ2-7|few|TRBD2|TRBV7-2
CASSSRAGGVYNEQYF
TGTGCCAGCAGTTCCAGAGCGGGGGGGGTTTACAATGAGCAGTACTTC
>TRBJ1-5|many|-|TRBV7-9
CASSLVGREINQPQHF
TGTGCCAGCAGCTTAGTAGGGCGGGAAATCAATCAGCCCCAGCATTTT
>TRBJ2-3|once|-|TRBV3-1
CASSRATGSTDTQYF
TGTGCCAGCAGCCGCGCGACGGGGTCCACAGATACGCAGTATTTT
>TRBJ2-1|few|-|TRBV20-1
CSARDPLGSYNEQFF
TGCAGTGCTAGAGATCCCCTCGGCTCCTACAATGAGCAGTTCTTC
>TRBJ2-1|-|-|TRBV20-1
CSARSFRAGTYNEQFF
TGCAGTGCTAGATCCTTCCGGGCGGGGACCTACAATGAGCAGTTCTTC
>TRBJ1-3|-|-|TRBV5-1
CASSHETGLSSGNTIYF
TGCGCCAGCAGCCATGAAACAGGGCTTAGCTCTGGAAACACCATATATTTT
>TRBJ2-3|many|-|TRBV20-1
CSARVFGGGNTQYF
TGCAGTGCTAGAGTGTTCGGGGGCGGAAATACGCAGTATTTT
>TRBJ2-7|many|-|TRBV7-2
CASSLGAAGSIYEQYF
TGTGCCAGCAGCTTAGGTGCGGCAGGGTCAATCTACGAGCAGTACTTC
>TRBJ1-1|few|TRBD1|TRBV2
CASSEDRGRGTEAFF
TGTGCCAGCAGTGAAGACAGGGGGCGCGGCACTGAAGCTTTCTTT
>TRBJ1-2|many|TRBD1|TRBV27
CASSLRGRFGYTF
TGTGCCAGCAGTTTGAGGGGGCGTTTTGGCTACACCTTC
>TRBJ1-1|-|-|TRBV6-5
CASVLSKGPYLSEAFF
TGTGCCAGCGTTTTATCAAAGGGCCCCTATCTATCTGAAGCTTTCTTT
>TRBJ2-2|few|-|TRBV11-2
CASTSLRTGGLFF
TGTGCCAGCACCAGTTTGAGGACCGGGGGGCTGTTTTTT
>TRBJ2-1|many|TRBD2|TRBV28
CASSPFPGGGRGGPYEQFF
TGTGCCAGCAGTCCATTCCCGGGGGGTGGACGCGGGGGGCCGTATGAGCAGTTCTTC
>TRBJ2-3|few|-|TRBV15
CATSPIAGPGTDTQYF
TGTGCCACCAGCCCAATCGCCGGGCCTGGCACAGATACGCAGTATTTT
>TRBJ1-2|few|-|TRBV4-3
CASRQDNQGLYGYTF
TGCGCCAGCAGACAAGATAACCAGGGCCTTTATGGCTACACCTTC
>TRBJ1-2|-|TRBD1|TRBV7-2
CASSSLYRGQGNYGYTF
TGTGCCAGCAGCTCCCTTTACCGAGGACAGGGTAACTATGGCTACACCTTC
>TRBJ2-1|many|-|TRBV20-1
CSARDPPGFNEQFF
TGCAGTGCTAGAGACCCTCCCGGGTTCAATGAGCAGTTCTTC
>TRBJ2-2|few|-|TRBV6-5
CASSYTTSLNTGELFF
TGTGCCAGCAGTTACACGACATCCCTAAACACCGGGGAGCTGTTTTTT
>TRBJ2-3|-|TRBD1|TRBV18
CASSRWDRGSTDAQYF
TGTGCCAGCTCACGGTGGGACAGGGGGTCGACAGATGCGCAGTATTTT
>TRBJ1-1|few|TRBD1|TRBV3-1
CASSQQGGNPEAFF
TGTGCCAGCAGCCAGCAGGGGGGTAACCCTGAAGCTTTCTTT
>TRBJ1-1|-|-|TRBV30
CAWRMEPNRGVNTEAFF
TGTGCCTGGAGGATGGAGCCCAACCGGGGGGTGAACACTGAAGCTTTCTTT
>TRBJ1-4|-|TRBD1|TRBV4-2
CASSQDRGIEKRFF
TGTGCCAGCAGCCAAGACAGGGGGATTGAAAAACGGTTTTTT
>TRBJ2-6|many|TRBD1|TRBV10-3
CAISEGGTGSSGANVLTF
TGTGCCATCAGTGAGGGTGGGACAGGTAGCTCTGGGGCCAACGTCCTGACTTTC
>TRBJ1-3|-|-|TRBV12-3/TRBV12-4
CASNPPGNTIYF
TGTGCCAGCAACCCACCTGGAAACACCATATATTTT
>TRBJ1-2|-|-|TRBV7-2
CASSHLGAMGANYGYTF
TGTGCCAGCAGCCACCTGGGGGCCATGGGAGCTAACTATGGCTACACCTTC
>TRBJ2-5|-|TRBD2|TRBV9
CASSTNQISGRYQETQYF
TGTGCCAGCAGCACCAATCAGATAAGCGGGAGATACCAAGAGACCCAGTACTTC
>TRBJ2-1|many|TRBD2|TRBV9
CASSVGTSGGSHEQFF
TGTGCCAGCAGCGTTGGGACTAGCGGGGGGAGCCATGAGCAGTTCTTC